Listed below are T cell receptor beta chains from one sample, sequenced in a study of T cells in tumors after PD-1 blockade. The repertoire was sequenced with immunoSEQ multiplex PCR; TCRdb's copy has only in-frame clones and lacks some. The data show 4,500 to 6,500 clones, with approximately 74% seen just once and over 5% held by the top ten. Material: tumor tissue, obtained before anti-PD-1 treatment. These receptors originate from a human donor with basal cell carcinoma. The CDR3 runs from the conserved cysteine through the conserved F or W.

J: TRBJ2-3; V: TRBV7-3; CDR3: CASSFDADTQYF
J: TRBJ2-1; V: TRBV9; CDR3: CASSVVGGGAREQFF
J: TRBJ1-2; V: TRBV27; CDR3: CASSATGGRGYTF
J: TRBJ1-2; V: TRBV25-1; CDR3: CASSEKGLGYGYTF
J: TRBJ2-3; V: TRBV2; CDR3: CASTPLGEDTQYF
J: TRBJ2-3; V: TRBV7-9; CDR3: CASSLGTGFLDTQYF
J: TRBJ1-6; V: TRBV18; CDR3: CASSTGTVYNSPLHF
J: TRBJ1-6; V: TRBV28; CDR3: CASSGIALNSPLHF
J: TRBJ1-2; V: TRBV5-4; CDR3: CASSFATIVSDDLNYGYTF
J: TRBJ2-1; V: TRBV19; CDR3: CASGYDRTDEQFF